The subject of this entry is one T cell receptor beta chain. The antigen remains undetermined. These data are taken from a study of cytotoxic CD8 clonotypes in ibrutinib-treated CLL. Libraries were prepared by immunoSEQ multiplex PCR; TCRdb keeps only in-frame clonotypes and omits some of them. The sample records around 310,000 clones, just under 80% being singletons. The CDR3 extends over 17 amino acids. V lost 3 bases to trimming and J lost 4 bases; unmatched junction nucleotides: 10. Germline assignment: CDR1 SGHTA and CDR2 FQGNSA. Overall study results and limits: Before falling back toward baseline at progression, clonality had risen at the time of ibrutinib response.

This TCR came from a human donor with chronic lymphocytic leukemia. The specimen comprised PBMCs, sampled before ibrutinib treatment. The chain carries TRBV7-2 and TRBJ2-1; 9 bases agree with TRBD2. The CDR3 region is CASSFNSGSVSYNEQFF. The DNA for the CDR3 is TGTGCCAGCAGCTTTAATAGCGGGAGTGTATCTTACAATGAGCAGTTCTTC.